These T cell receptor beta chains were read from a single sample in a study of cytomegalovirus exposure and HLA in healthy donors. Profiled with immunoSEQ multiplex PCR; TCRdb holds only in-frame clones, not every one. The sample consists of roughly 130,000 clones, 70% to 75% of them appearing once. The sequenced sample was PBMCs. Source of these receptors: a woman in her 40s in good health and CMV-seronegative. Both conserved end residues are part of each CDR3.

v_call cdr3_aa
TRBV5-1 CASSSDRGLNTEAFF
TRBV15 CATSRDRGTGQPQHF
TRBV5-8 CAIGRGSFSSYNEQFF
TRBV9 CASSVESGNTEAFF
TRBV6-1 CASSEGPSADTQYF
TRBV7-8 CASSLQARTEAFF
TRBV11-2 CASSFGRLNTEAFF
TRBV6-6 CASTRDEGDAFF
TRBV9 CASSVGGAHGYTF
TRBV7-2 CASSPNLSGRGDTQYF
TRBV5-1 CASSLASGDDEAFF
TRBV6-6 CASSLTGGDSPLHF
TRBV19 CASSIAGINYGYTF
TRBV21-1 CASSNGEGQEDQPQHF
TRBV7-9 CATLRTGNYGYTF
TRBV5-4 CASSRARRDTQYF
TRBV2 CASRGGLAGWGIDTQYF
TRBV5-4 CASSLAQGVTNSPLHF
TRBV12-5 CASGSGTGMVDEQFF
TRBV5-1 CASSSSSTGETEAFF
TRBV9 CASSVKGGSGNTIYF
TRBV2 CASREDRGRGYTF
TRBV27 CASSRTGTTYGYTF
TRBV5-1 CASSSYSTNTEAFF
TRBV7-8 CASSLVVLGQKGYEQYF
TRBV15 CATSRDNGGTVEQFF
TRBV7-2 CASSARDRGINTEAFF
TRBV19 CASTRARTGVTGELFF
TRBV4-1 CASSPRGGNGYTF
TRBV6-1 CASSEGMTSGPSDTQYF
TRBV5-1 CASSLVGSGDNSPLHF
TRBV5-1 CASSPQTGIGTGELFF
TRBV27 CASSLTPGQGGYEQYF
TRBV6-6 CASTLDRGYEQYF